This T cell receptor beta chain was found in a study of patients and donors after allogeneic stem cell transplantation. TCRdb reprocessed the RT-PCR reads via MiXCR and lists one record per CDR3 protein. The sample carries 110,000 or so distinct CDR3 sequences, approximately 35% recorded once. V shed 3 bases and J shed 4 bases, with 7 bases lying between them. CDR3 length equals 11 residues. Per germline, CDR1 DFQATT and CDR2 SNEGSKA (reference sequence). The chain recombines TRBV20-1 with TRBJ2-7; D may be TRBD2 (5 bases). The sequenced sample was blood, either unsorted or a sorted T cell fraction (not recorded which). The sequence came from a human donor who was either an allogeneic HSCT recipient or a stem cell or donor lymphocyte infusion donor (not recorded which). It is not recorded whose cells these are; they may come from a transplant donor. This CDR3 reads CSARRTYEQYF. The CDR3 nucleotides read TGCAGTGCTAGGCGGACTTACGAGCAGTACTTC.